Sequencing of this TCR beta chain was carried out in a study of T-cell reconstitution after alpha-beta-depleted transplantation in children. Overall study results and limits: Recipient T cells and thymic progenitors that survived were the source of the high TCRbeta diversity seen at day 60 in some patients.

A word on this clonotype: Its specificity is not known.

This sample's TCRbeta library carried unique molecular identifier barcodes. Each CDR3 protein is one row after TCRdb ran MiXCR on the PCR reads. The sample holds roughly 790,000 distinct CDR3 sequences; roughly 15% are singletons and the top ten take around 4.5%. Germline CDR1 and CDR2: LNHNV and YYDKDF (reference sequence). The V and J ends lost 0 bases and 0 bases respectively, with 5 bases between them. The CDR3 runs 14 residues. This chain uses TRBV15 with TRBJ1-2; D not resolved. This receptor was taken from a male patient between 10 and 17 years old who had a stem cell transplant for acute lymphoblastic leukemia, so the T cells may come from the graft donor. Sample: PBMCs, mostly from graft donor cells, taken 360 days after TCRalphabeta/CD19-depleted stem cell transplant. The DNA for the CDR3 is TGTGCCACCAGCAGAGATCAGGCTAACTATGGCTACACCTTC. This sequence encodes CATSRDQANYGYTF.